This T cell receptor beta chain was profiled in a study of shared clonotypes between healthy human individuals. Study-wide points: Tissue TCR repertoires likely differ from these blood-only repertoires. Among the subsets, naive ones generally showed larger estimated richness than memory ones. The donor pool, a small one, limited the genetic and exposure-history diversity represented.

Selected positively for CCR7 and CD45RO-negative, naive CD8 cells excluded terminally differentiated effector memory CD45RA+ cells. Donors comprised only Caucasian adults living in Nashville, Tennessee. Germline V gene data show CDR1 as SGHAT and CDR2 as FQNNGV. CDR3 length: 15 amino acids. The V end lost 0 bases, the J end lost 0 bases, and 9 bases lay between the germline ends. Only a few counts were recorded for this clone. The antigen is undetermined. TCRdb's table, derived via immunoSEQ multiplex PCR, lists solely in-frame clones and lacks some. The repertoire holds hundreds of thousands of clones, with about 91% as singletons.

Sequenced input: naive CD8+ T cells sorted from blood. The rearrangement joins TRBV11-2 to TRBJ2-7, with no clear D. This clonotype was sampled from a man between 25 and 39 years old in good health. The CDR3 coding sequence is TGTGCCAGCAGCTTAGATCGAATGGTCTCCTACGAGCAGTACTTC. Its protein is CASSLDRMVSYEQYF. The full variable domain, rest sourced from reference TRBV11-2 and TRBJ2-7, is EAGVAQSPRYKIIEKRQSVAFWCNPISGHATLYWYQQILGQGPKLLIQFQNNGVVDDSQLPKDRFSAERLKGVDSTLKIQPAKLEDSAVYLCASSLDRMVSYEQYFGPGTRLTVT.